This entry concerns a single T cell receptor beta chain. The CDR3 has 15 amino acids. Deletions cut 0 bases from V and 0 bases from J, with 7 bases between. Germline CDR1 and CDR2: MRHNA and SNTAGT. The data were obtained in a study of spatial heterogeneity in lung cancer. TCRdb called the 5' RACE reads again in MiXCR, with one record for every CDR3 protein. Of approximately 40,000 distinct CDR3 sequences listed, roughly 5% are singletons. Documented time point: sample taken at primary tumor resection. Without sorting, whole RNA was sequenced from tumor, nontumor lung or frozen PBMC. The genes are TRBV6-4 and TRBJ2-3, with a possible D match to TRBD1 (5 bases). This TCR derives from a female donor with early-stage non-small cell lung cancer. The source was PBMCs, collected at surgery. The DNA for the CDR3 is TGTGCCAGCAGTGACTCGTGGGGCAGCACAGATACGCAGTATTTT. It specifies CASSDSWGSTDTQYF.